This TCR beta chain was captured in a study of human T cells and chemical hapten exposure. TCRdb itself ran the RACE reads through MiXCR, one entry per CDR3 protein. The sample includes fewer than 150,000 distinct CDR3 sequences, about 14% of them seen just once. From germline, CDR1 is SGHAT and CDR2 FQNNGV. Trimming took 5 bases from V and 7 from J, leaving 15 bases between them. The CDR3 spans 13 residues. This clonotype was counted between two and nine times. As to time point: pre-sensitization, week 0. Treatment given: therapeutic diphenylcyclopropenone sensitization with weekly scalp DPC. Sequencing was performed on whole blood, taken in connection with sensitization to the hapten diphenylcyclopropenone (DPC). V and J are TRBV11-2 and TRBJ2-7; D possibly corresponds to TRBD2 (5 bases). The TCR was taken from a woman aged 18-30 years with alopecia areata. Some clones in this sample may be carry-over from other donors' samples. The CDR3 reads CASSIRVSGEQYF. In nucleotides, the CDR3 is TGTGCCAGCAGCATCCGGGTCTCGGGGGAGCAGTACTTC.